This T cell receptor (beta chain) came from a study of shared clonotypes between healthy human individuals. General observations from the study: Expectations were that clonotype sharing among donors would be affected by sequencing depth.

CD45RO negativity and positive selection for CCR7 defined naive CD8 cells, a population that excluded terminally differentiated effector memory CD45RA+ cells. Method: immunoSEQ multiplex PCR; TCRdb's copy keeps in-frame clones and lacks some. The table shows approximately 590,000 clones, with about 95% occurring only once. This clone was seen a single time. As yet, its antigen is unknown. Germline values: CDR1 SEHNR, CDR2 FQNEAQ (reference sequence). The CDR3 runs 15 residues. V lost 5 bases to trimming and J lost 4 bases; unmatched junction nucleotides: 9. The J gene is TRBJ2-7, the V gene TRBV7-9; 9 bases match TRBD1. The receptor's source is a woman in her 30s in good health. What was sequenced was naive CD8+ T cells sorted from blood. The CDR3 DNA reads TGTGCCAGCAGCCACCCCGGGACAGGGACTTACGAGCAGTACTTC. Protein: CASSHPGTGTYEQYF.